These 2 T cell receptor beta chains share one sample of origin, sequenced in a study of blood T cell repertoires in COVID-19. Here immunoSEQ multiplex PCR was the method, and the copy in TCRdb shows in-frame clones only, minus some. The sample holds 300,000 or so clones, 85% to 90% seen once. Sequenced input: peripheral blood. Receptors originate from a woman aged 40 to 49 with acute or convalescent COVID-19.

The chain links TRBV6-2 or TRBV6-3 to TRBJ2-7; D is possibly TRBD2 (5 bases). This CDR3 is built from 15 residues. Trimming removed 0 bases from V and 5 bases from J, with 14 bases in between. Germline CDR1 MNHEY, CDR2 SVGEGT. CDR3 residues: CASSYSRGWGHEQYV. CDR3 nucleotide sequence: TGTGCCAGCAGTTACTCGAGAGGGTGGGGTCACGAGCAGTACGTC.

The rearrangement joins TRBV12-3 or TRBV12-4 to TRBJ2-7, with D possibly TRBD2 on 6 matching bases. The CDR3 is 13 amino acids. The germline V and J ends were trimmed by 4 bases and 7 bases, with 14 bases remaining between them. The CDR3 reads CASSSSGGREQYV. In nucleotides, the CDR3 is TGTGCCAGCAGTTCATCGGGTGGGAGGGAGCAGTACGTC.